The 31 T cell receptor beta chains reported below all come from one sample, sequenced in a study of T cells in Graves' hyperthyroidism and ophthalmopathy. Authors of the study amplified TCR beta CDR3 regions from RNA transcripts. With the HTBI primer set, the TCR CDR3 went through a first round of RT-PCR. TCRdb passed the multiplex PCR reads through MiXCR, listing each CDR3 protein once. The table lists under 350,000 distinct CDR3 sequences, roughly 13% of them singletons. The material sequenced was blood. The receptors here all came from a woman aged 40 to 50 with Graves' ophthalmopathy.

The table lists this clonotype with a few counts. The rearrangement joins TRBV18 to TRBJ2-1, with D possibly being TRBD1 or TRBD2 (7 bases each). The CDR3 covers 13 residues. Trimming shortened V by 3 bases and J by 9 bases, and 12 bases separated the two germline ends. Germline CDR1 reads KGHSH; CDR2 reads LQKENI. The CDR3 sequence: CASSPDREGEQFF. The DNA for the CDR3 is TGTGCCAGCTCACCTGACAGGGAGGGTGAGCAGTTCTTC.

This clonotype was counted ten times or more. This chain uses TRBV6-1 with TRBJ2-7; D remains unclear. Trimming took off 2 bases at V and 2 bases at J, with 10 bases between the two ends. The CDR3 loop spans 14 amino acids. CDR1 is MNHNS, CDR2 SASEGT, per germline. CDR3 sequence: CASSELPNTYEQYF. The DNA for the CDR3 is TGTGCCAGCAGTGAACTTCCGAACACCTACGAGCAGTACTTC.

This clonotype has a single count. The rearrangement links TRBV5-6 to TRBJ1-2; D call uncertain. The CDR3 sequence is 14 residues long. Germline CDR1 is SGHDT and CDR2 is YYEEEE. The germline V and J ends were trimmed by 5 bases and 2 bases, with 13 bases remaining between them. CDR3 DNA sequence: TGTGCCAGCAGTTACGCAGACTCAAACTATGGCTACACCTTC. Encoded protein: CASSYADSNYGYTF.

The chain couples TRBV5-8 to TRBJ2-3; TRBD2 matches at 8 bases. The CDR3 runs 17 residues. From germline, CDR1 is SGHTS and CDR2 YDEGEE. Trimming at V came to 0 bases and at J to 5 bases, leaving 11 bases not matched to a gene. In DNA form, the CDR3 reads TGTGCCAGCAGCTTGGCCTTGACGGGAGGGCCATTAGATACGCAGTATTTT. Its protein product is CASSLALTGGPLDTQYF.

This clonotype was detected many times. J is TRBJ2-5 and V is TRBV19; D may be TRBD1 (6 bases). The CDR3 sequence is 15 residues long. V was trimmed by 5 bases and J by 1 base, leaving 14 bases between them. Looked up from germline, CDR1 is LNHDA and CDR2 is SQIVND (reference sequence). CDR3 nucleotide sequence: TGTGCCAGTAGTCTCGAACCGGACAGCCAAGAGACCCAGTACTTC. Translating it yields CASSLEPDSQETQYF.

This clonotype was seen repeatedly, ten times or more. The V gene is TRBV15, the J gene TRBJ1-5, with D hard to call. The CDR3 is made up of 12 amino acids. V dropped 4 bases and J dropped 8 bases, with 9 bases sitting between them. CDR1 and CDR2 from the germline V gene are LNHNV and YYDKDF (reference sequence). CDR3 in amino acids: CATSTSREPQHF. As DNA, the CDR3 is TGTGCCACCAGCACCTCTAGGGAGCCCCAGCATTTT.

There are a few counts of this clonotype. The chain recombines TRBV13 with TRBJ2-1; D remains unclear. The ends were cut back, 10 bases at V and 8 bases at J, with 27 bases in the middle. This CDR3 contains 16 residues. In germline, CDR1 is PRHDT, CDR2 FYEKMQ (reference sequence). The CDR3 sequence: CATSGLDWGLQDEQFF. The DNA for the CDR3 is TGTGCCACCTCCGGGCTCGATTGGGGTTTGCAGGATGAGCAGTTCTTC.

The chain is built from TRBV25-1 and TRBJ1-1; D is undetermined. This CDR3 comprises 11 residues. Germline loops: CDR1 MGHDK, CDR2 SYGVNS. With 6 bases removed from V and 4 bases from J, the gap between germline ends came to 6 bases. CDR3 loop: CASSFVTEAFF. CDR3 DNA: TGTGCCAGCAGCTTCGTCACTGAAGCTTTCTTT.

CDR3 nucleotide sequence: TGTGCCAGCAGCCCCACACCAGCTGAGAGCGGGAGAGAGCAGTTCTTC. As protein: CASSPTPAESGREQFF. This chain uses TRBV13 with TRBJ2-1; 8 bases align to TRBD2. Per the germline V gene, CDR1 is PRHDT and CDR2 is FYEKMQ (reference sequence). The V segment lost 5 bases and the J segment 10 bases; nucleotides outside the gene matches: 16. CDR3 length equals 16 residues.

At least ten counts were recorded for this clonotype. V and J are TRBV7-9 and TRBJ1-5, with D maybe TRBD1 (5 bases). V was shortened by 5 bases and J by 1 base, with 12 bases between the two germline ends. The CDR3 is 15 amino acids. Germline V gives CDR1 SEHNR, CDR2 FQNEAQ (reference sequence). The chain's CDR3 is CASSPGRFSNQPQHF. The CDR3 nucleotides read TGTGCCAGCAGCCCGGGACGGTTCAGCAATCAGCCCCAGCATTTT.

Ten or more counts support this clonotype. V gene TRBV9 combines with J gene TRBJ2-1, with a possible D match to TRBD1 (5 bases). Trimming cost V 1 base and J 6 bases, with 8 bases left between them. The CDR3 totals 13 residues. Germline lookup yields CDR1 SGDLS and CDR2 YYNGEE. The CDR3 loop reads CASSVLQGNEQFF. CDR3 in DNA: TGTGCCAGCAGCGTACTGCAGGGCAATGAGCAGTTCTTC.

A few counts support this clonotype. The chain couples TRBV6-4 to TRBJ2-1, with TRBD2 matching 8 bases. V shed 5 bases and J 7 bases; nucleotides not matched to a gene: 7. In germline, CDR1 is MRHNA, CDR2 SNTAGT. The length of the CDR3 is 14 residues. The CDR3 is CASSPSGGSNEQFF. DNA for the CDR3: TGTGCCAGCAGTCCCAGCGGGGGATCGAATGAGCAGTTCTTC.

This clonotype was recorded many times. This chain uses TRBV12-3 or TRBV12-4 with TRBJ2-7; no reliable D call. V was pared by 1 base and J by 5 bases, with 6 bases between. This CDR3 contains 12 residues. This chain's CDR3 is CASSLGHHEQYF. The CDR3 coding sequence is TGTGCCAGCAGTTTAGGACACCACGAGCAGTACTTC.

The DNA of the CDR3 is TGCGCCAGCAGCTTGGCCCCCGGGACAGGTTCCTACGAGCAGTACTTC. Translation gives CASSLAPGTGSYEQYF. The V call is TRBV5-1, the J call TRBJ2-7, with TRBD1 matching over 8 bases. The V and J ends lost 0 bases and 1 base, in that order; junction bases with no gene match: 6. Per germline, CDR1 SGHRS and CDR2 YFSETQ. CDR3 length: 16 residues. The full variable domain, in which reference TRBV5-1 and TRBJ2-7 provide the parts outside the CDR3, is KAGVTQTPRYLIKTRGQQVTLSCSPISGHRSVSWYQQTPGQGLQFLFEYFSETQRNKGNFPGRFSGRQFSNSRSEMNVSTLELGDSALYLCASSLAPGTGSYEQYFGPGTRLTVT.

This clonotype was found many times. This chain joins TRBV6-1 and TRBJ1-2; the match to TRBD1 covers 8 bases. J lost 4 bases, V lost 8 bases, and 6 bases had no gene match. CDR1 and CDR2 from the germline V gene are MNHNS and SASEGT. This CDR3 contains 13 residues. The DNA for the CDR3 is TGTGCCAGCGAACGACAGGGGATCTATGGCTACACCTTC. Its protein product is CASERQGIYGYTF.

This clonotype was detected ten times or more. DNA for the CDR3: TGTGCCAGCAGCTTAGCGCAACACGAGGTGAAGGGCTACACCTTC. As protein: CASSLAQHEVKGYTF. The V and J genes are TRBV7-9 and TRBJ1-2; the D is unclear. V was pared by 0 bases and J by 8 bases, with 16 bases between. The CDR3 has 15 amino acids. Germline values: CDR1 SEHNR, CDR2 FQNEAQ (reference sequence). Full variable domain (missing parts from reference TRBV7-9 and TRBJ1-2): DTGVSQNPRHKITKRGQNVTFRCDPISEHNRLYWYRQTLGQGPEFLTYFQNEAQLEKSRLLSDRFSAERPKGSFSTLEIQRTEQGDSAMYLCASSLAQHEVKGYTFGSGTRLTVV.

About this clonotype itself: A much larger clone sits a single nucleotide away, making a read error possible. In DNA form, the CDR3 reads TGTGCCAGCCTAGGGGGCACAGATACGCAGTATTTT. Amino acids: CASLGGTDTQYF. The V call is TRBV12-3 or TRBV12-4, the J call TRBJ2-3, with D possibly being TRBD1 (5 bases). With 8 bases removed from V and 1 base from J, the gap between germline ends came to 7 bases. There are 12 residues in the CDR3.

This clonotype was seen a handful of times. The CDR3 spells CASSALAGGYEQYF. CDR3 nucleotides: TGTGCCAGCAGTGCCCTAGCGGGGGGTTACGAGCAGTACTTC. The V call is TRBV12-3 or TRBV12-4, the J call TRBJ2-7, with 11 bases aligning to TRBD2. V dropped 5 bases and J dropped 4; count of bases not matched to a gene: 4. The CDR3 is 14 residues long.

There are many counts of this clonotype. The rearrangement uses TRBV25-1 and TRBJ1-4; D gene unclear. V was shortened by 0 bases and J by 5 bases, with 13 bases between the two germline ends. Germline-derived CDR1 and CDR2 are MGHDK and SYGVNS. The CDR3 extends over 16 amino acids. CDR3 in amino acids: CASSEYVSATNEKLFF. Here the CDR3 DNA reads TGTGCCAGCAGTGAATACGTCTCAGCTACGAATGAAAAACTGTTTTTT.

At least ten counts were recorded for this clonotype. The chain carries TRBV6-2 or TRBV6-3 and TRBJ1-3, with TRBD1 identical over 7 bases. Germline V lookup: CDR1 MNHEY, CDR2 SVGEGT. The CDR3 loop spans 17 amino acids. With 4 bases clipped from V and 0 bases from J, the junction kept 9 bases outside the gene matches. CDR3 residues: CASSSLGQSYSGNTIYF. CDR3 DNA sequence: TGTGCCAGCAGTTCCCTGGGACAGTCCTACTCTGGAAACACCATATATTTT.

This clonotype was counted between two and nine times. The rearrangement links TRBV3-1 to TRBJ2-6; D unclear. V shed 0 bases and J shed 0 bases, with 9 bases lying between them. CDR3 length: 17 amino acids. Germline loops: CDR1 LGHDT, CDR2 YNNKEL (reference sequence). The CDR3, as DNA: TGTGCCAGCAGCCAAGATTACCGAAGCTCTGGGGCCAACGTCCTGACTTTC. Translating gives CASSQDYRSSGANVLTF.

The genes are TRBV20-1 and TRBJ1-1; D perhaps matches TRBD1 (5 bases). The V end was cut by 2 bases, the J end by 1 base, with 14 bases between. This CDR3 region has 15 residues. Looked up from germline, CDR1 is DFQATT and CDR2 is SNEGSKA (reference sequence). The DNA for the CDR3 is TGCAGTGCTAGATTTCAGGGAGGCACGAACACTGAAGCTTTCTTT. The encoded protein is CSARFQGGTNTEAFF.

As for this clonotype: A much larger clone differs by one base, so this may be a read error. The rearrangement joins TRBV27 to TRBJ2-5; D remains ambiguous. The CDR3 length is 14 residues. Germline V gene sequence: CDR1 MNHEY, CDR2 SMNVEV (reference sequence). CDR3 nucleotides: TGTGCCAGCAGTTTAGGTCTAAACCCAGAGACCCAGCACTTC. This translates into CASSLGLNPETQHF.

There are many counts of this clonotype. The gene calls are TRBV12-3 or TRBV12-4 and TRBJ1-2; D may be TRBD1 (5 bases). The length of the CDR3 is 13 residues. Between the trimmed V and J ends, which lost 3 bases and 7 bases, there was a span of 12 bases. In nucleotides, the CDR3 is TGTGCCAGCAGTTTGACGCAGGGTGGTGGCTACACCTTC. It yields the protein CASSLTQGGGYTF.

This clonotype was found many times. The chain is built from TRBV14 and TRBJ1-1; D call uncertain. The CDR3 has 11 residues. Germline values: CDR1 SGHDN, CDR2 FVKESK. V shed 2 bases and J shed 3 bases, with 1 base lying between them. CDR3 coding DNA: TGTGCCAGCAGCCAATACACTGAAGCTTTCTTT. Translation: CASSQYTEAFF.

This clonotype was picked up many times. The genes are TRBV19 and TRBJ1-1; 10 nucleotides line up with TRBD1. V shed 6 bases, J shed 4 bases, and the junction held 8 bases outside the gene matches. Germline-derived CDR1 and CDR2 are LNHDA and SQIVND (reference sequence). The CDR3 contains 15 residues. In nucleotides, the CDR3 is TGTGCCAGTAGCCCTGGACAGGGGGGTGGCACTGAAGCTTTCTTT. It specifies CASSPGQGGGTEAFF.

As concerns this clonotype: This may stem from a read error, because a much larger clone lies one nucleotide away. This sequence joins TRBV20-1 and TRBJ2-5; 7 nucleotides line up with TRBD2. The germline gives CDR1 DFQATT, CDR2 SNEGSKA (reference sequence). V dropped 0 bases and J dropped 7; count of bases not matched to a gene: 8. The CDR3 covers 14 residues. CDR3 in DNA: TGCAGTGCTAGAGATCCCAGTGGGGGGGGGACCCAGTACTTC. Translated: CSARDPSGGGTQYF.

Only a few counts were recorded for this clonotype. V usage is TRBV4-1 and J usage is TRBJ1-1; D gene uncertain. The CDR3 extends over 14 amino acids. The germline V gene encodes CDR1 MGHRA and CDR2 YSYEKL. The ends were cut back, 5 bases at V and 4 bases at J, with 14 bases in the middle. The CDR3 reads CASSSPRRITEAFF. The DNA for the CDR3 is TGCGCCAGCAGCTCCCCCCGACGAATCACTGAAGCTTTCTTT.

This clonotype was picked up many times. The gene calls are TRBV2 and TRBJ2-1; 11 nucleotides match TRBD2. Germline CDR1 and CDR2: SNHLY and FYNNEI. The CDR3 runs 15 residues. J was trimmed by 3 bases and V by 5 bases; bases with no gene match: 3. The CDR3 loop reads CASSSSGGFYNEQFF. The CDR3, as DNA: TGTGCCAGCAGTTCTAGCGGGGGGTTCTACAATGAGCAGTTCTTC. The entire variable domain, with the rest obtained from reference TRBV2 and TRBJ2-1, is as follows: EPEVTQTPSHQVTQMGQEVILRCVPISNHLYFYWYRQILGQKVEFLVSFYNNEISEKSEIFDDQFSVERPDGSNFTLKIRSTKLEDSAMYFCASSSSGGFYNEQFFGPGTRLTVL.

The chain has TRBV10-3 and TRBJ2-7, with D maybe TRBD1 (6 bases). V shed 1 base and J shed 7 bases, with 11 bases lying between them. In germline, CDR1 is ENHRY, CDR2 SYGVKD. This CDR3 contains 13 residues. Here the CDR3 DNA reads TGTGCCATCAGTGAGTACAGGGTAGGTGAGCAGTACTTC. Encoded protein: CAISEYRVGEQYF.

This clonotype came up many times. This sequence joins TRBV27 and TRBJ1-4; a possible D gene is TRBD1 (5 bases). Germline assignment: CDR1 MNHEY and CDR2 SMNVEV (reference sequence). The CDR3 covers 15 residues. V lost 3 bases and J 7 bases, leaving 15 bases between the germline ends. The DNA for the CDR3 is TGTGCCAGCAGTTTCTCTTGGACGGGACTTGAAAAACTGTTTTTT. As protein: CASSFSWTGLEKLFF. The entire variable domain, with the rest obtained from reference TRBV27 and TRBJ1-4, is as follows: EAQVTQNPRYLITVTGKKLTVTCSQNMNHEYMSWYRQDPGLGLRQIYYSMNVEVTDKGDVPEGYKVSRKEKRNFPLILESPSPNQTSLYFCASSFSWTGLEKLFFGSGTQLSVL.